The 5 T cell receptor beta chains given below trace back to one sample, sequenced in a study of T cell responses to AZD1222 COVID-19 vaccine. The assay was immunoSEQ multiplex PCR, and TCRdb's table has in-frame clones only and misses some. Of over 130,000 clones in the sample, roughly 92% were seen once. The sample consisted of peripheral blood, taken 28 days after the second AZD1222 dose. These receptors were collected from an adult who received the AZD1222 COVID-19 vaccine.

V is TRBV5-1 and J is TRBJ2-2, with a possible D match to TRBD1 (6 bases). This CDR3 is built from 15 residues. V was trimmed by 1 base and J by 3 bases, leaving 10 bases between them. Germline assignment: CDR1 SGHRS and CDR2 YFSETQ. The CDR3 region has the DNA TGCGCCAGCAGCTTGTCAGGGGCCTACACCGGGGAGCTGTTTTTT. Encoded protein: CASSLSGAYTGELFF. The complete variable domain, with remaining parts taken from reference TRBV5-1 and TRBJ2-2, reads KAGVTQTPRYLIKTRGQQVTLSCSPISGHRSVSWYQQTPGQGLQFLFEYFSETQRNKGNFPGRFSGRQFSNSRSEMNVSTLELGDSALYLCASSLSGAYTGELFFGEGSRLTVL.

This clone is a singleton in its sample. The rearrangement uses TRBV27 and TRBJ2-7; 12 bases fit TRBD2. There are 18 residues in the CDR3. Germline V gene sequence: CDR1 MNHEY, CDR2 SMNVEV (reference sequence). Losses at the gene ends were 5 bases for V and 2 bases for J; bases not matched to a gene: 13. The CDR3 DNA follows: TGTGCCAGCAGTCCGGTAGGCCTACTAGCGGGGGGCACCTACGAGCAGTACTTC. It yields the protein CASSPVGLLAGGTYEQYF.

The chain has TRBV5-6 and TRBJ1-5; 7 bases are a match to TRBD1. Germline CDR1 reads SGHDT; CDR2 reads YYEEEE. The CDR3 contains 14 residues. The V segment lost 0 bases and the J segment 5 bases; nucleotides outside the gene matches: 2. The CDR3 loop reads CASSLGQGDQPQHF. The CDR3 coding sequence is TGTGCCAGCAGCTTGGGACAGGGAGATCAGCCCCAGCATTTT.

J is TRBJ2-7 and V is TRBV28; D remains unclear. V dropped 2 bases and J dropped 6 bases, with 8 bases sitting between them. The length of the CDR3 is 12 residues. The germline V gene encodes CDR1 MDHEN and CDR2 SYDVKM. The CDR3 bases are TGTGCCAGCAGTTTACCCTTGGGCGAGCAGTACTTC. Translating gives CASSLPLGEQYF.

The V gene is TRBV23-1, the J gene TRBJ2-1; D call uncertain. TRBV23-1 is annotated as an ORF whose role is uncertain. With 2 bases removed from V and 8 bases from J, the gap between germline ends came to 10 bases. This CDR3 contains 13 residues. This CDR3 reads CASSQTKWHEQFF. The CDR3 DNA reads TGCGCCAGCAGTCAAACGAAATGGCATGAGCAGTTCTTC.